The subject of this entry is one TCR beta chain. The source of the sample is a study of blood T cell repertoires in COVID-19. Study overall: The cDNA or gDNA used as material had been derived from T cells, B-cell-depleted T cells, or PBMCs.

The junction had 5 bases not matched to a gene; V was cut back by 7 bases and J by 5 bases. The germline CDR1 and CDR2 sequences are MDHEN and SYDVKM. The CDR3 has 14 residues. The protocol was immunoSEQ multiplex PCR, while the TCRdb copy is restricted to in-frame clones and leaves out a portion. The data show 300,000 to 450,000 clones, over 75% seen once. Sequenced: peripheral blood. J is TRBJ1-4 and V is TRBV28; 9 bases are shared with TRBD1. This TCR was recovered from a woman aged 25 to 45 with COVID-19, enrolled during active disease. This CDR3 is CASTTGQGNEKLFF. DNA for the CDR3: TGTGCCAGCACCACGGGACAGGGCAATGAAAAACTGTTTTTT.